These 27 T cell receptor beta chains were all obtained from the same sample, sequenced in a study of T cell repertoires in cytomegalovirus infection. TCRdb recomputed calls from the reads with MiXCR, one row per CDR3 protein. The sample includes more than 85,000 distinct CDR3 sequences, roughly 30% of them seen just once. These receptors lack a known antigen. The sequences come from CD8+ T cells from cultured PBMCs, collected from culture after CMV antigen stimulation. These receptors all stem from a human donor in good health (CMV status not recorded). Some clones in this sample may be carry-over from other donors' samples.

This clonotype was seen ten or more times. The V gene is TRBV5-4, the J gene TRBJ2-5; D may match TRBD1 or TRBD2 (5 bases each). The CDR3 has 14 amino acids. Germline loops: CDR1 SGHNT, CDR2 YYREEE (reference sequence). Between the trimmed V and J ends, which lost 4 bases and 4 bases, there was a span of 14 bases. CDR3 DNA sequence: TGTGCCAGCAGCCTCGTGGGGGTATTAGAGACCCAGTACTTC. This translates into CASSLVGVLETQYF. Full variable domain (remainder filled in from reference TRBV5-4 and TRBJ2-5): ETGVTQSPTHLIKTRGQQVTLRCSSQSGHNTVSWYQQALGQGPQFIFQYYREEENGRGNFPPRFSGLQFPNYSSELNVNALELDDSALYLCASSLVGVLETQYFGPGTRLLVL.

This clonotype was detected a few times. This CDR3 is CASSDGTTSNQPQHF. The CDR3 DNA reads as TGTGCCAGCAGTGATGGAACAACTAGCAATCAGCCCCAGCATTTT. V usage is TRBV2 and J usage is TRBJ1-5; D is undetermined. Trimming pared 3 bases from V and 0 bases from J, leaving 9 bases between. The germline V gene has CDR1 SNHLY and CDR2 FYNNEI. This CDR3 spans 15 amino acids. Combining the CDR3 with reference TRBV2 and TRBJ1-5 gives the whole variable domain EPEVTQTPSHQVTQMGQEVILRCVPISNHLYFYWYRQILGQKVEFLVSFYNNEISEKSEIFDDQFSVERPDGSNFTLKIRSTKLEDSAMYFCASSDGTTSNQPQHFGDGTRLSIL.

This clonotype was recorded many times. This chain uses TRBV7-9 with TRBJ2-7; a possible D gene is TRBD1 (5 bases). Between the trimmed V and J ends, which lost 5 bases and 5 bases, there was a span of 10 bases. Per germline, CDR1 SEHNR and CDR2 FQNEAQ (reference sequence). This CDR3 comprises 12 residues. The CDR3 loop reads CASSPWGDEQYF. CDR3 bases: TGTGCCAGCAGCCCTTGGGGCGACGAGCAGTACTTC.

The rearrangement links TRBV7-2 to TRBJ2-5; TRBD2 matches 12 bases. The germline V gene encodes CDR1 SGHTA and CDR2 FQGNSA. The CDR3 has 15 residues. V shed 5 bases, J shed 4 bases, and the junction held 5 bases outside the gene matches. The CDR3 nucleotides are TGTGCCAGCAGCCAATTACTAGCGGGGGGAGAGACCCAGTACTTC. It specifies CASSQLLAGGETQYF.

This clonotype was found many times. The gene calls are TRBV6-2 or TRBV6-3 and TRBJ2-3; D not resolved. CDR3 length: 15 amino acids. The V and J ends lost 4 bases and 0 bases respectively, with 11 bases between them. CDR1 MNHEY and CDR2 SVGEGT come from the germline V gene. This CDR3 is CASSSPAESTDTQYF. In DNA form, the CDR3 reads TGTGCCAGCAGTTCCCCCGCGGAGAGCACAGATACGCAGTATTTT.

This clonotype was picked up a small number of times. The V gene is TRBV7-9, the J gene TRBJ1-2; D possibly corresponds to TRBD1 (5 bases). CDR1 SEHNR and CDR2 FQNEAQ come from the germline V gene (reference sequence). The CDR3 is made up of 14 amino acids. V lost 1 base and J lost 4, with 10 bases in between. This CDR3 reads CASSLGQGGYGYTF. The CDR3 region has the DNA TGTGCCAGCAGCTTAGGGCAGGGCGGCTATGGCTACACCTTC.

The chain is built from TRBV2 and TRBJ1-6; no clear D gene. Germline CDR1 SNHLY, CDR2 FYNNEI. This CDR3 has 12 residues. Trimming took 8 bases from V and 8 from J, leaving 10 bases between them. CDR3 sequence (DNA): TGTGCCAGCGGCCGATTGGATTCACCCCTCCACTTT. Translating gives CASGRLDSPLHF.

This clonotype was seen a handful of times. The chain recombines TRBV12-3 or TRBV12-4 with TRBJ2-1; 8 bases are a match to TRBD2. CDR3 length equals 14 residues. V was clipped by 5 bases and J by 5 bases; unmatched bases: 5. The CDR3 loop is CASSSGGPHNEQFF. CDR3 bases: TGTGCCAGCAGTAGCGGGGGACCCCACAATGAGCAGTTCTTC.

This clonotype was found many times. The rearrangement joins TRBV27 to TRBJ2-7; no clear D. In germline, CDR1 is MNHEY, CDR2 SMNVEV (reference sequence). The V end lost 2 bases, the J end lost 0 bases, and 8 bases lay between the germline ends. The length of the CDR3 is 14 residues. Here the CDR3 reads CASSLVTPSYEQYF. In DNA, the CDR3 is TGTGCCAGCAGTTTAGTCACACCCTCCTACGAGCAGTACTTC.

The J gene is TRBJ1-1, the V gene TRBV5-4, with 7 bases that match TRBD1. The CDR3 covers 13 residues. Per the germline V gene, CDR1 is SGHNT and CDR2 is YYREEE (reference sequence). V gave up 0 bases and J gave up 7 bases; unmatched junction bases: 3. The CDR3 nucleotides are TGTGCCAGCAGCTTGGGGAGGGGGCATGAAGCTTTCTTT. It yields the protein CASSLGRGHEAFF.

This clonotype has more than one count but fewer than ten. V usage is TRBV4-1 and J usage is TRBJ1-3; TRBD1 aligns across 9 bases. Germline loops: CDR1 MGHRA, CDR2 YSYEKL. Losses at the gene ends were 3 bases for V and 0 bases for J; bases not matched to a gene: 3. The length of the CDR3 is 16 residues. The CDR3 region is CASSHSTGGSGNTIYF. DNA for the CDR3: TGCGCCAGCAGCCACTCGACAGGGGGCTCTGGAAACACCATATATTTT.

This clonotype came up many times. This chain links TRBV7-8 with TRBJ2-7; D is possibly TRBD1 or TRBD2 (5 bases each). This CDR3 has 15 amino acids. Germline V gives CDR1 SGHVS, CDR2 FQNEAQ. Trimming removed 5 bases at V and 5 bases at J, with 19 bases between. The CDR3 region is CASSLLGTTNNEQYF. Here the CDR3 DNA reads TGTGCCAGCAGCCTCCTCGGGACGACAAACAACGAGCAGTACTTC.

In this sample, this clonotype turned up a few times. The gene calls are TRBV12-3 or TRBV12-4 and TRBJ2-1; weak D call: TRBD1 (6 bases). The CDR3 is 14 amino acids. Trimming removed 6 bases from V and 6 bases from J, with 15 bases in between. The CDR3 DNA follows: TGTGCCAGCAGAACTAGAACAGGGATCAATGAGCAGTTCTTC. Protein product: CASRTRTGINEQFF.

The chain uses TRBV28 and TRBJ1-1; D is unclear. Germline CDR1 reads MDHEN; CDR2 reads SYDVKM. Trimming removed 1 base at V and 1 base at J, with 4 bases between. CDR3 length: 13 amino acids. The CDR3 bases are TGTGCCAGCAGTTTATTGGAGAACACTGAAGCTTTCTTT. This codes for CASSLLENTEAFF.

The chain is built from TRBV7-6 and TRBJ2-7, with D unresolved. The CDR3 is 12 residues long. Germline CDR1 and CDR2: SGHVS and FNYEAQ. V was shortened by 1 base and J by 7 bases, with 8 bases between the two germline ends. Here the CDR3 DNA reads TGTGCCAGCAGCTTAGGCGTAAAGGAGCAGTACTTC. Its protein is CASSLGVKEQYF.

This chain joins TRBV28 and TRBJ2-7; D may be TRBD2 (6 bases). Germline CDR1 and CDR2: MDHEN and SYDVKM. Trimming took 3 bases from V and 6 from J, leaving 9 bases between them. The CDR3 has 12 amino acids. The CDR3 sequence: CASSFGGSEQYF. DNA of the CDR3: TGTGCCAGCAGTTTCGGGGGAAGCGAGCAGTACTTC. Full variable domain (missing parts from reference TRBV28 and TRBJ2-7): DVKVTQSSRYLVKRTGEKVFLECVQDMDHENMFWYRQDPGLGLRLIYFSYDVKMKEKGDIPEGYSVSREKKERFSLILESASTNQTSMYLCASSFGGSEQYFGPGTRLTVT.

This rearrangement joins TRBV27 to TRBJ1-2; D is unclear. The V end lost 0 bases, the J end lost 5 bases, and 13 bases lay between the germline ends. The CDR3 is 15 residues long. Germline V lookup: CDR1 MNHEY, CDR2 SMNVEV (reference sequence). The CDR3 DNA reads as TGTGCCAGCAGTTTATCTCAGCCAACTTCGTATGGCTACACCTTC. It codes for CASSLSQPTSYGYTF.

This clonotype appeared once. The chain uses TRBV25-1 and TRBJ2-7; 7 positions match TRBD2. The V gene end was trimmed by 5 bases and the J gene end by 7 bases; junction bases not matched to a gene: 11. Germline V gene data show CDR1 as MGHDK and CDR2 as SYGVNS. This CDR3 has 14 amino acids. CDR3 sequence reads: CASSWEGYPREQYF. As DNA, the CDR3 is TGTGCCAGCAGTTGGGAGGGCTACCCGCGGGAGCAGTACTTC.

The CDR3 DNA reads TGCGCCAGCAGCCAAGGAGGACAGGTGGGAGGCTACACCTTC. It codes for CASSQGGQVGGYTF. The chain recombines TRBV4-1 with TRBJ1-2; 7 nucleotides match TRBD1. This CDR3 contains 14 residues. Germline V gives CDR1 MGHRA, CDR2 YSYEKL. V gave up 1 base and J gave up 8 bases; unmatched junction bases: 7.

This rearrangement joins TRBV13 to TRBJ2-7; D not resolved. The CDR3 runs to 13 residues. Germline V gives CDR1 PRHDT, CDR2 FYEKMQ (reference sequence). Trimming took off 5 bases at V and 1 base at J, with 9 bases between the two ends. This CDR3 is CASSPSASYEQYF. The DNA for the CDR3 is TGTGCCAGCAGCCCATCCGCGTCCTACGAGCAGTACTTC.

The chain joins TRBV3-1 to TRBJ2-1, with D maybe TRBD2 (5 bases). V was pared by 0 bases and J by 1 base, with 10 bases between. The CDR3 has 16 residues. Germline V gene data show CDR1 as LGHDT and CDR2 as YNNKEL (reference sequence). CDR3 in DNA: TGTGCCAGCAGCCAAGACGAGGGTCCTTCCTACAATGAGCAGTTCTTC. Translated, it gives CASSQDEGPSYNEQFF.

The chain employs TRBV4-1 and TRBJ1-1; no definite D call. V lost 1 base and J lost 0, with 9 bases in between. This CDR3 contains 15 residues. Germline V lookup: CDR1 MGHRA, CDR2 YSYEKL. As DNA, the CDR3 is TGCGCCAGCAGCCAAGGAGGAGCCTTGAACACTGAAGCTTTCTTT. This codes for CASSQGGALNTEAFF.

The V call is TRBV5-4, the J call TRBJ1-2; D is uncertain. This CDR3 contains 13 residues. Trimming pared 1 base from V and 6 bases from J, leaving 10 bases between. Germline V lookup: CDR1 SGHNT, CDR2 YYREEE (reference sequence). The CDR3 here is CASSLYLMDGYTF. Here the CDR3 DNA reads TGTGCCAGCAGCTTGTACCTGATGGATGGCTACACCTTC.

This chain connects TRBV12-3 or TRBV12-4 to TRBJ2-1; 9 nucleotides match TRBD1. This CDR3 comprises 16 residues. The V and J ends lost 5 bases and 2 bases, in that order; junction bases with no gene match: 7. In nucleotides, the CDR3 is TGTGCCAGCAGTCCCGGGGGACAGGGAACCTACAATGAGCAGTTCTTC. Amino acids: CASSPGGQGTYNEQFF.

The chain links TRBV5-5 to TRBJ1-6; D is perhaps TRBD1 (5 bases). This CDR3 contains 15 residues. Germline V gene data show CDR1 as SGHKS and CDR2 as YYEKEE (reference sequence). With 5 bases removed from V and 0 bases from J, the gap between germline ends came to 9 bases. In nucleotides, the CDR3 is TGTGCCAGCAGGGCAGGGAGCTCCTATAATTCACCCCTCCACTTT. It encodes CASRAGSSYNSPLHF.

This clonotype was detected a few times. The chain is built from TRBV5-6 and TRBJ1-5, with 8 bases aligning to TRBD1. The CDR3 has 15 residues. The V segment lost 5 bases and the J segment 2 bases; nucleotides outside the gene matches: 6. Per germline, CDR1 SGHDT and CDR2 YYEEEE. The CDR3 region is CASRPGQGGNQPQHF. CDR3 DNA sequence: TGTGCCAGCAGGCCAGGACAGGGCGGCAATCAGCCCCAGCATTTT.

The chain carries TRBV27 and TRBJ1-2; a possible D gene is TRBD1 (6 bases). The CDR3 length is 12 residues. V lost 5 bases and J 10 bases, leaving 14 bases between the germline ends. Germline lookup yields CDR1 MNHEY and CDR2 SMNVEV (reference sequence). This chain's CDR3 is CASSPRKGDYTF. The CDR3 bases are TGTGCCAGCAGTCCCCGAAAGGGGGACTACACCTTC.